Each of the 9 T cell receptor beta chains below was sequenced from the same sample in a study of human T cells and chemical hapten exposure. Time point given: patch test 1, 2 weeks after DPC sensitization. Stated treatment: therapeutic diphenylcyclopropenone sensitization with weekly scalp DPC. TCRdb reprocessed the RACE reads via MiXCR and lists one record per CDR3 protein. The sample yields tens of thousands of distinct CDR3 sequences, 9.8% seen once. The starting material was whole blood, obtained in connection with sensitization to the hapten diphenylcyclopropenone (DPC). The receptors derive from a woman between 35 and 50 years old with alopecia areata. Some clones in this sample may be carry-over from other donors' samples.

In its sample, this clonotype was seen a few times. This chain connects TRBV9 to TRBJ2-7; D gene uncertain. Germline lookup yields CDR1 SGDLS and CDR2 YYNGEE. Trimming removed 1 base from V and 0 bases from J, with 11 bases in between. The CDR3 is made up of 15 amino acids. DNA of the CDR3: TGTGCCAGCAGCGTAAATCCAGGCGTCTCCTACGAGCAGTACTTC. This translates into CASSVNPGVSYEQYF. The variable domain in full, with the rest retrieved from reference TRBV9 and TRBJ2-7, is DSGVTQTPKHLITATGQRVTLRCSPRSGDLSVYWYQQSLDQGLQFLIQYYNGEERAKGNILERFSAQQFPDLHSELNLSSLELGDSALYFCASSVNPGVSYEQYFGPGTRLTVT.

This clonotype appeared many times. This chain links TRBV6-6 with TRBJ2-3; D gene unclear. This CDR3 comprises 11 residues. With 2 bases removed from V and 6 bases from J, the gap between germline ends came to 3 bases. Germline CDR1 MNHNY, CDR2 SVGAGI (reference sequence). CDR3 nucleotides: TGTGCCAGCAGTTACGCGGATACGCAGTATTTT. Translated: CASSYADTQYF.

The CDR3 DNA follows: TGTGCCAGCAGCCGGGGGAGGAGCGGGGGGGCCCCAGAGACCCAGTACTTC. Its protein product is CASSRGRSGGAPETQYF. The chain recombines TRBV6-5 with TRBJ2-5, with 10 bases fitting TRBD2. Losses at the gene ends were 6 bases for V and 4 bases for J; bases not matched to a gene: 14. From germline, CDR1 is MNHEY and CDR2 SVGAGI. The CDR3 has 17 residues.

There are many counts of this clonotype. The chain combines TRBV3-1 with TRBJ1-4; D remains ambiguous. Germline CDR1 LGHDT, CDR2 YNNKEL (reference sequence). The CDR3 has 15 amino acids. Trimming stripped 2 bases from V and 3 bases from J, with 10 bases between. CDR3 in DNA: TGTGCCAGCAGCCAAAACGCACGGTCTAATGAAAAACTGTTTTTT. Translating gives CASSQNARSNEKLFF. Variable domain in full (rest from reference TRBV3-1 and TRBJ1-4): DTAVSQTPKYLVTQMGNDKSIKCEQNLGHDTMYWYKQDSKKFLKIMFSYNNKELIINETVPNRFSPKSPDKAHLNLHINSLELGDSAVYFCASSQNARSNEKLFFGSGTQLSVL.

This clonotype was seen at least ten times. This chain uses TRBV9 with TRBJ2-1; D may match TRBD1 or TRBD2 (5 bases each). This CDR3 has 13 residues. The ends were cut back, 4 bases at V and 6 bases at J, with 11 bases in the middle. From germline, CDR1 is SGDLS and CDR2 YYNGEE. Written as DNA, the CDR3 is TGTGCCAGCAGCCCCCGGGGCGCCAATGAGCAGTTCTTC. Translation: CASSPRGANEQFF.

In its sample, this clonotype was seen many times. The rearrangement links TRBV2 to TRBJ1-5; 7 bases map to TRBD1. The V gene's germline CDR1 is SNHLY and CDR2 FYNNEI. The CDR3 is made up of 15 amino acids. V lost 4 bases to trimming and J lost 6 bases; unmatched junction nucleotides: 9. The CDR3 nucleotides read TGTGCCAGCAGTGGGCAGACAGGGTCGAGTCAGCCCCAGCATTTT. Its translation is CASSGQTGSSQPQHF.

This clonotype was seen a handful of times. CDR3 bases: TGTGCCAGCAGCGGAACCGGGACAGCCAACACCGGGGAGCTGTTTTTT. This sequence encodes CASSGTGTANTGELFF. V is TRBV6-5 and J is TRBJ2-2; TRBD1 matches 7 bases. Germline CDR1 is MNHEY and CDR2 is SVGAGI. The CDR3 totals 16 residues. Trimming at V came to 6 bases and at J to 2 bases, leaving 9 bases not matched to a gene.

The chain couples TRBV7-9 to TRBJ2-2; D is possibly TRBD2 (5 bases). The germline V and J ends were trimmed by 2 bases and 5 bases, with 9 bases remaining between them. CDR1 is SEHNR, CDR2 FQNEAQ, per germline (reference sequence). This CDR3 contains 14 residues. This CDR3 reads CASSLLGLTGELFF. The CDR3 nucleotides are TGTGCCAGCAGCTTATTAGGACTGACCGGGGAGCTGTTTTTT.

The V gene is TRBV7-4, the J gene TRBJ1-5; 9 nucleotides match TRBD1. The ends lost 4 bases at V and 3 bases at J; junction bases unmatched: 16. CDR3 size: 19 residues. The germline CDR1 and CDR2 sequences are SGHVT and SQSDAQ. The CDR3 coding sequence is TGTGCCAGCAGCTCCCAGGGAAGCCGGGACAGGGAGTTCAATCAGCCCCAGCATTTT. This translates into CASSSQGSRDREFNQPQHF.